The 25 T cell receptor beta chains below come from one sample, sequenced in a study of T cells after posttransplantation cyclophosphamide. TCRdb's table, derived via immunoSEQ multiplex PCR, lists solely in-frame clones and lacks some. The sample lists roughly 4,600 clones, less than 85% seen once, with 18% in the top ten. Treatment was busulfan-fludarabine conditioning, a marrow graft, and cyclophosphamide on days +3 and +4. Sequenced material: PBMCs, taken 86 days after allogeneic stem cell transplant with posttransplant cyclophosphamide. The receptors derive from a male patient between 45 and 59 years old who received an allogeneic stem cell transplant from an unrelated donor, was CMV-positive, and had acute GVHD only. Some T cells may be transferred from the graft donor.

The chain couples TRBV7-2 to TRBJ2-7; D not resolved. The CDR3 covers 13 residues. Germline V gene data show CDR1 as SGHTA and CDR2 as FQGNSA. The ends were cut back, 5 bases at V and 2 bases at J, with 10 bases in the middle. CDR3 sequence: CASSPELAYEQYF. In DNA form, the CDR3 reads TGTGCCAGCAGCCCCGAGTTGGCCTACGAGCAGTACTTC.

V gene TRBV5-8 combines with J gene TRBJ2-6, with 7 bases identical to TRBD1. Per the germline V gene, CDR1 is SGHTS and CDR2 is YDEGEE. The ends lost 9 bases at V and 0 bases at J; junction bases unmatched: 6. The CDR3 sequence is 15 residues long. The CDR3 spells CATGQRSSGANVLTF. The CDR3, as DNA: TGTGCCACGGGACAGAGGAGCTCTGGGGCCAACGTCCTGACTTTC.

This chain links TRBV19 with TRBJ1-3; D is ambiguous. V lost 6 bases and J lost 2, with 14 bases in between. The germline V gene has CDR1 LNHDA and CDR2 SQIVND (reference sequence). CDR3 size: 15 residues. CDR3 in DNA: TGTGCCAGTAGCCCTGGGCGGGAACCTGGAAACACCATATATTTT. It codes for CASSPGREPGNTIYF.

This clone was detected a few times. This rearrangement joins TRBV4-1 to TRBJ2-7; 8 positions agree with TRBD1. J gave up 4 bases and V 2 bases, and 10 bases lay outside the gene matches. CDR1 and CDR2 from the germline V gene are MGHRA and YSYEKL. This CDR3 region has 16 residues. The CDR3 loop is CASSQQSSDRAYEQYF. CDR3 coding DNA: TGCGCCAGCAGCCAACAAAGCTCGGACAGGGCATACGAGCAGTACTTC.

The CDR3 DNA reads TGTGCCAGCTCACTGACTAGCGGGAATTCCTACAATGAGCAGTTCTTC. It is translated as CASSLTSGNSYNEQFF. J is TRBJ2-1 and V is TRBV18; 11 nucleotides match TRBD2. Germline V gives CDR1 KGHSH, CDR2 LQKENI. This CDR3 is built from 16 residues. The junction had 3 bases not matched to a gene; V was cut back by 4 bases and J by 1 base.

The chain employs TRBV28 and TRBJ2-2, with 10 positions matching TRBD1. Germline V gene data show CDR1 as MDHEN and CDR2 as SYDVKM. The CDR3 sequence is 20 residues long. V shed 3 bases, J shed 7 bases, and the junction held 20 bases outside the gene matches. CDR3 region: CASSFIVGQGTPLDGGELFF. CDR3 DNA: TGTGCCAGCAGTTTCATTGTGGGACAGGGGACACCACTCGACGGCGGGGAGCTGTTTTTT.

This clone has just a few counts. The CDR3: CASSLEGGRSYEQYF. The CDR3 DNA reads as TGTGCCAGCAGCTTAGAAGGCGGCCGCTCCTACGAGCAGTACTTC. J is TRBJ2-7 and V is TRBV7-6; no definite D call. V shed 1 base and J shed 0 bases, with 10 bases lying between them. Germline lookup yields CDR1 SGHVS and CDR2 FNYEAQ. The CDR3 is made up of 15 amino acids.

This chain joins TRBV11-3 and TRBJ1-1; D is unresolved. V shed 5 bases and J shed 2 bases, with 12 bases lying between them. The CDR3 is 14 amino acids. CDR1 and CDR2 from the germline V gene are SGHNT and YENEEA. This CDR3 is CASSPTSTNTEAFF. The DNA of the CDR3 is TGTGCCAGCAGCCCCACGTCGACTAACACTGAAGCTTTCTTT.

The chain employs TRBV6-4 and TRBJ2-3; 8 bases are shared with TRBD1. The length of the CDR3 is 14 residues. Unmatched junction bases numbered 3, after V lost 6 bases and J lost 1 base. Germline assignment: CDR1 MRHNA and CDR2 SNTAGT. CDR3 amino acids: CASSVTGGTDTQYF. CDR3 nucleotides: TGTGCCAGCAGCGTGACAGGGGGCACAGATACGCAGTATTTT.

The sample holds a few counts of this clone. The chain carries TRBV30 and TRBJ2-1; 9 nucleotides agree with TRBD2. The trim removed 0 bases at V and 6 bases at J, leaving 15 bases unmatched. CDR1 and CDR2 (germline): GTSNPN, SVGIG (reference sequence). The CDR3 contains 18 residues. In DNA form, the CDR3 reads TGTGCCTGGAGTGTAACGTTCTGGGCTAGCGGGGAAACCAATGAGCAGTTCTTC. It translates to CAWSVTFWASGETNEQFF.

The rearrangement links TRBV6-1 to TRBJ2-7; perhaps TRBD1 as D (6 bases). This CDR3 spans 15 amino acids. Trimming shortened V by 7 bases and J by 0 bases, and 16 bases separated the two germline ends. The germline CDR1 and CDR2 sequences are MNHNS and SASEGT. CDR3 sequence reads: CASTSEGHVSYEQYF. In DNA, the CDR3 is TGTGCCAGCACATCCGAGGGACACGTCTCCTACGAGCAGTACTTC.

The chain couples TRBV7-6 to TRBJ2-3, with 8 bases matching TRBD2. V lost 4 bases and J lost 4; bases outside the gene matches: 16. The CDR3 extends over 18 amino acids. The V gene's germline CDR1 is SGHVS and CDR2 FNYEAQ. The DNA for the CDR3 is TGTGCCAGCAGCTGGACACCGGGACTAGGTTTTGGCGCAGATACGCAGTATTTT. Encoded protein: CASSWTPGLGFGADTQYF.

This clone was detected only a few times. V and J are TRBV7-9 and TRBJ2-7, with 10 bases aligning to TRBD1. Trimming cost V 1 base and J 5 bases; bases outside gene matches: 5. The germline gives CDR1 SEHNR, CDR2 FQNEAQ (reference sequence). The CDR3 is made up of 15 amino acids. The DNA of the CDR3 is TGTGCCAGCAGCTTAGGGTGGGACAGGGGCCACGAGCAGTACTTC. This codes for CASSLGWDRGHEQYF.

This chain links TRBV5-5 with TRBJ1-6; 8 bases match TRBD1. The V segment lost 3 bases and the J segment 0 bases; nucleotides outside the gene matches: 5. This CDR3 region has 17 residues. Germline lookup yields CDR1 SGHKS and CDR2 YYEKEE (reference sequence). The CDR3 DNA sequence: TGTGCCAGCAGCTCGAGGACAGGGAGCTCCTATAATTCACCCCTCCACTTT. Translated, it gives CASSSRTGSSYNSPLHF.

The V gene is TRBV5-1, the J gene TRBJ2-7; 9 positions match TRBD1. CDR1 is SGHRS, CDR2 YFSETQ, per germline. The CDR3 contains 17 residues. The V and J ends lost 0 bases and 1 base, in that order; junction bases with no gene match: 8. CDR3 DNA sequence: TGCGCCAGCAGCTTGGTATTTTCGGGACAGGGTTCCTACGAGCAGTACTTC. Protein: CASSLVFSGQGSYEQYF.

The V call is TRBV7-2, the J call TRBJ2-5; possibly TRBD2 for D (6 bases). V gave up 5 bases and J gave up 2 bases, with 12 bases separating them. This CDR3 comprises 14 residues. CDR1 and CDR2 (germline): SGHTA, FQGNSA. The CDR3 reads CASSLLGGQETQYF. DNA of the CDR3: TGTGCCAGCAGCCTCCTGGGGGGACAAGAGACCCAGTACTTC.

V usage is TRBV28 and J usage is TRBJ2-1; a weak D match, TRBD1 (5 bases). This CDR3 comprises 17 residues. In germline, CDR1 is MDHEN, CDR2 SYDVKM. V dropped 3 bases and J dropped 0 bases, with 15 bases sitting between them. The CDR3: CASSFPRERGSYNEQFF. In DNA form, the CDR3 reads TGTGCCAGCAGTTTCCCGAGAGAAAGGGGCTCCTACAATGAGCAGTTCTTC.

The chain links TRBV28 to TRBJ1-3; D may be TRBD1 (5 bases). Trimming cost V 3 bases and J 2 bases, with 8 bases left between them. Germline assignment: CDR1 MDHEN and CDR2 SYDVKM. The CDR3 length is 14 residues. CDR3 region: CASSFRAAGNTIYF. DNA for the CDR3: TGTGCCAGCAGTTTCAGGGCGGCTGGAAACACCATATATTTT.

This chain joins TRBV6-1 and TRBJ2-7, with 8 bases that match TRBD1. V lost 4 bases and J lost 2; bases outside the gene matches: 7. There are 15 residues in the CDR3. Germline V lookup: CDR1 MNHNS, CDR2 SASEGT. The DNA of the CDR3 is TGTGCCAGCAGTGGTACAGGGGGTCGGCCCTACGAGCAGTACTTC. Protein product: CASSGTGGRPYEQYF.

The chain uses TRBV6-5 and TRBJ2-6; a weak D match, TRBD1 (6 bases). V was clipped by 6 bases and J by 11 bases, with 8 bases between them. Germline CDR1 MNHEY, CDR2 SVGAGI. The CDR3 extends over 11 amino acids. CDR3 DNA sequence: TGTGCCAGCAGCGAGGGGGACGTCCTGACTTTC. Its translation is CASSEGDVLTF.

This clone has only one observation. The CDR3 sequence is CASSQTSGYTYEQYF. In nucleotides, the CDR3 is TGTGCCAGCAGCCAAACTAGCGGGTATACCTACGAGCAGTACTTC. This chain uses TRBV5-8 with TRBJ2-7; 9 nucleotides line up with TRBD2. After removal of 4 bases from V and 2 bases from J, the junction contained 7 bases not matched to a gene. Germline V gene data show CDR1 as SGHTS and CDR2 as YDEGEE. The CDR3 contains 15 residues.

As DNA, the CDR3 is TGTGCCAGCAGTGAAATAACCAGGGCGAACTATGGCTACACCTTC. It yields the protein CASSEITRANYGYTF. The V gene is TRBV6-1, the J gene TRBJ1-2, with D possibly being TRBD1 (5 bases). Germline V gives CDR1 MNHNS, CDR2 SASEGT. Trimming took 2 bases from V and 2 from J, leaving 12 bases between them. There are 15 residues in the CDR3.

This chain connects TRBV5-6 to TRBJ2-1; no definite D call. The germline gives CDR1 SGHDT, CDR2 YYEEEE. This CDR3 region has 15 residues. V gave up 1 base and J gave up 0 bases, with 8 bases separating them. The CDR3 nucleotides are TGTGCCAGCAGCTTGTACCCGGTCTCCTACAATGAGCAGTTCTTC. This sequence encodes CASSLYPVSYNEQFF.

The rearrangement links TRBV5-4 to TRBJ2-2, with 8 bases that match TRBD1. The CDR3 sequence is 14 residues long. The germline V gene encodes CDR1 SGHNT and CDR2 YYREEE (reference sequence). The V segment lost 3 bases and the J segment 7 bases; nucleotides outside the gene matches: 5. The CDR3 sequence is CASSSDRELGELFF. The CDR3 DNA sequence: TGTGCCAGCAGCTCGGACAGGGAACTCGGGGAGCTGTTTTTT.

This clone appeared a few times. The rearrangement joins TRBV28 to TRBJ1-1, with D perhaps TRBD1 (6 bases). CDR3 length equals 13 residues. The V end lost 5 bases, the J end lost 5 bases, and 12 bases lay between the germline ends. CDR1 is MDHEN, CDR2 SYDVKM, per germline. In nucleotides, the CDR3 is TGTGCCAGCAGTCACAGGGATATAACTGAAGCTTTCTTT. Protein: CASSHRDITEAFF.